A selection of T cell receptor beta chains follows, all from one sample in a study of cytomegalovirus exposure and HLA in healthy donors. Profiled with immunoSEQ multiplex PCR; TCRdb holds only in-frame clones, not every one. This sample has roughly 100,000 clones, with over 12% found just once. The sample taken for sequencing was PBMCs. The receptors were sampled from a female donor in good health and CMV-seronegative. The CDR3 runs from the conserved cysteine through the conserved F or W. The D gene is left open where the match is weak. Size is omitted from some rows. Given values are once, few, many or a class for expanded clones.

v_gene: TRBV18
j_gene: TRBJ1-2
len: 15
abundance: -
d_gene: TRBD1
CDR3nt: TGTGCCAGCTCACCAGGTGGACAGGCAACTTATGGCTACACCTTC
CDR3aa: CASSPGGQATYGYTF

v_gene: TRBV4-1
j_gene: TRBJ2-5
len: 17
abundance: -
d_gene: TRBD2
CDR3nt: TGCGCCAGCAGCCAAGGTTTTTCTAGCGGGGGACAAGAGACCCAGTACTTC
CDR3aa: CASSQGFSSGGQETQYF

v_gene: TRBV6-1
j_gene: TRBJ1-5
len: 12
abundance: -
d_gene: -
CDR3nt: TGTGCCAGCAGTGATTCGGATCAGCCCCAGCATTTT
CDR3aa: CASSDSDQPQHF

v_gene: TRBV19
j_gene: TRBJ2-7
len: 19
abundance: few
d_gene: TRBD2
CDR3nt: TGTGCCAGTAGTTTAACCTCGGGACTAGCGGGGCAGGCTACCTACGAGCAGTACTTC
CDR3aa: CASSLTSGLAGQATYEQYF

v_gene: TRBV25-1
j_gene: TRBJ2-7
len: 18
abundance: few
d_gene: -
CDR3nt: TGTGCCAGCAGTGAAAACTCTAAGGTCTCAGACAGGAGCTACGAGCAGTACTTC
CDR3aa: CASSENSKVSDRSYEQYF

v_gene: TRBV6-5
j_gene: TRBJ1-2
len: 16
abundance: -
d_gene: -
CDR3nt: TGTGCCAGCAGTTACTCGGGGAGTAGGGCCGACGGTGGCTACACCTTC
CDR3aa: CASSYSGSRADGGYTF

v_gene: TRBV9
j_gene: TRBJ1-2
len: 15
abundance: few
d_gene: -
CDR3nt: TGTGCCAGCAGCGTAGTAAGTACGGGAGAATATGGCTACACCTTC
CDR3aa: CASSVVSTGEYGYTF

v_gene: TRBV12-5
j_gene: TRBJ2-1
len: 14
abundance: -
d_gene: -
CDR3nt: TGTGCTAGTGGTTTGGCACTAGGATACAATGAGCAGTTCTTC
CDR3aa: CASGLALGYNEQFF

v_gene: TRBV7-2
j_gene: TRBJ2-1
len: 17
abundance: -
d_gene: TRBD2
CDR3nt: TGTGCCAGCAGCCCCTCCGGGACTAGCGGGAGGTACAATGAGCAGTTCTTC
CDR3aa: CASSPSGTSGRYNEQFF

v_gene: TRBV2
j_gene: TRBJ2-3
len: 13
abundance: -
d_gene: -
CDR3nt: TGTGCCAGCAGTGAAACGGTCACAGATACGCAGTATTTT
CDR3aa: CASSETVTDTQYF

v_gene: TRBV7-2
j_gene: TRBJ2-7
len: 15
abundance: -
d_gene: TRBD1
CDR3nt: TGTGCCAGCAGCTCCCCACTCCGGGACAGGGGGCGACAGTACTTC
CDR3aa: CASSSPLRDRGRQYF

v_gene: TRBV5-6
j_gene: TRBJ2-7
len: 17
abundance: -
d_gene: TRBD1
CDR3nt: TGTGCCAGCAGCTTGGGGGGAGGGGACAGGGAAATCTACGAGCAGTACTTC
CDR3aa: CASSLGGGDREIYEQYF

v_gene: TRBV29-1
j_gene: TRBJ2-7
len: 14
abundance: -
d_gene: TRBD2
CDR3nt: TGCAGCGTTGAGGGTAGCGGGAGTTCGGGCGAGCAGTACTTC
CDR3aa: CSVEGSGSSGEQYF

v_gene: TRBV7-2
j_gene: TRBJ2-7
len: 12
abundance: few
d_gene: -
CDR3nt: TGTGCCAGCAGCTTAGCGGAGTACGAGCAGTACTTC
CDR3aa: CASSLAEYEQYF

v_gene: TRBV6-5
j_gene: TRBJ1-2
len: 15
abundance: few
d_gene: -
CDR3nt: TGTGCCAGCAGTTACTCTTCGGGTAGCTATTATGGCTACACCTTC
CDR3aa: CASSYSSGSYYGYTF